The sequence of this T cell receptor beta chain was determined in a study of shared clonotypes between healthy human individuals. About this clone itself: Antigen specificity is unknown.

Study-wide results and limits: Researchers sampled only blood; tissue repertoires likely differ. With a handful of donors compared, 5% to 5.5% of naive CD4 clonotypes were shared. Generation of non-shared clonotypes was less probable than generation of clonotypes shared by all four donors.

Germline CDR1 is MDHEN and CDR2 is SYDVKM. V dropped 6 bases and J dropped 4 bases, with 9 bases sitting between them. This CDR3 contains 12 residues. Repertoires were generated with immunoSEQ multiplex PCR, while TCRdb's copy carries only in-frame clones and drops some. The sample shows 950,000 to 1,100,000 clones, 65% to 80% of them seen only once. This clonotype was obtained from a man aged 18 to 30 in good health. The material sequenced was memory CD4+ T cells sorted from blood. Subset of the sample: CD45RA-negative fraction. The chain links TRBV28 to TRBJ1-1; D is unclear. The CDR3 nucleotides are TGTGCCAGCAGCGCCCTGGGCACTGAAGCTTTCTTT. Its protein product is CASSALGTEAFF.